This note documents a single T cell receptor beta chain sequence. Sequencing of TCR beta covered CD8+ and CD4+ T cells obtained from blood. This CDR3 is built from 13 residues. The V gene's germline CDR1 is DFQATT and CDR2 SNEGSKA (reference sequence). The V end was cut by 6 bases, the J end by 2 bases, with 13 bases between. When the RNA was reverse transcribed, random hexamers were used with an input of roughly 0.5 to 1 ug. A single record per CDR3 protein comes from TCRdb applying MiXCR to the immunoSEQ multiplex PCR reads. Of over 130,000 distinct CDR3 sequences in the sample, over 90% were seen once. The data stem from a study of CD8 T cells in Susac syndrome.

Input material: CD4+ T cells from PBMCs. The chain recombines TRBV20-1 with TRBJ1-2; tentatively, D is TRBD1 (5 bases). This clonotype was sampled from a human donor with Susac syndrome. The CDR3 coding sequence is TGCAGTGCCGTCCAGGGTGGGAACTATGGCTACACCTTC. Encoded protein: CSAVQGGNYGYTF.